Presented here are 12 T cell receptor beta chains from one specimen sequenced in a study of blood T cells in healthy people across ages. The authors ran a second PCR of roughly 6 to 11 cycles using a sample-barcoded 5' primer and a J-beta primer mix. Via MiXCR, TCRdb re-called the 5' RACE reads, giving one row per CDR3 protein. The data hold roughly 1.5 million distinct CDR3 sequences, with approximately 43% observed a single time. What was sequenced was blood. The receptors were sampled from a woman younger than 35 in good health.

The chain joins TRBV2 to TRBJ2-3; a weak D match, TRBD2 (5 bases). CDR1 and CDR2 (germline): SNHLY, FYNNEI. This CDR3 contains 13 residues. Trimming shortened V by 7 bases and J by 2 bases, and 10 bases separated the two germline ends. CDR3 sequence (DNA): TGTGCCAGCACGGAGGAGAACACAGATACGCAGTATTTT. Translating it yields CASTEENTDTQYF.

The chain uses TRBV20-1 and TRBJ2-7, with unresolved D. This CDR3 has 12 amino acids. Germline lookup yields CDR1 DFQATT and CDR2 SNEGSKA (reference sequence). V was clipped by 2 bases and J by 4 bases, with 9 bases between them. CDR3 in amino acids: CSARYGPYEQYF. The CDR3 DNA sequence: TGCAGTGCTAGATACGGGCCGTACGAGCAGTACTTC.

This clonotype has a handful of counts. The V call is TRBV6-5, the J call TRBJ2-7; 7 bases map to TRBD1. The CDR3 runs to 14 residues. Germline values: CDR1 MNHEY, CDR2 SVGAGI. V dropped 4 bases and J dropped 4; count of bases not matched to a gene: 7. For the CDR3, the DNA is TGTGCCAGCAGTTTCCGGGACAGACATTACGAGCAGTACTTC. Translation gives CASSFRDRHYEQYF.

This clonotype was detected only a few times. The J gene is TRBJ2-5, the V gene TRBV5-1; TRBD2 matches at 7 bases. Per germline, CDR1 SGHRS and CDR2 YFSETQ. This CDR3 comprises 14 residues. The junction had 3 bases not matched to a gene; V was cut back by 4 bases and J by 0 bases. The CDR3 loop reads CASSGSGNQETQYF. The CDR3 bases are TGCGCCAGCAGCGGGAGCGGGAACCAAGAGACCCAGTACTTC.

The J gene is TRBJ1-2, the V gene TRBV20-1; D gene unclear. Germline V lookup: CDR1 DFQATT, CDR2 SNEGSKA (reference sequence). V dropped 6 bases and J dropped 3 bases, with 14 bases sitting between them. The CDR3 runs 13 residues. CDR3 bases: TGCAGTGCACCATCCATGGGCGACTATGGCTACACCTTC. Its translation is CSAPSMGDYGYTF.

The chain combines TRBV20-1 with TRBJ2-5; D gene unclear. This CDR3 is built from 13 residues. Trimming removed 6 bases at V and 11 bases at J, with 22 bases between. The germline V gene has CDR1 DFQATT and CDR2 SNEGSKA (reference sequence). CDR3 nucleotide sequence: TGCAGTGCCCCCGGAGAGTATCACAATGAGCAGTACTTC. This sequence encodes CSAPGEYHNEQYF.

The gene calls are TRBV5-1 and TRBJ2-4, with D maybe TRBD1 (6 bases). Near its end, the DNA agrees better with TRBJ2-7, so the J call may be wrong. Germline values: CDR1 SGHRS, CDR2 YFSETQ. This CDR3 has 15 amino acids. The CDR3 loop reads CASSLDGQTLYEQYF. CDR3 nucleotides: TGCGCCAGCAGCTTGGACGGACAGACCCTTTACGAGCAGTACTTC.

The chain carries TRBV7-2 and TRBJ2-2; D may be TRBD1 or TRBD2 (5 bases each). This CDR3 comprises 16 residues. The germline CDR1 and CDR2 sequences are SGHTA and FQGNSA. V was cut by 4 bases and J by 0 bases, with 12 bases left in between. The CDR3 region is CASSSYMGANTGELFF. The CDR3, as DNA: TGTGCCAGCAGCTCCTACATGGGGGCGAACACCGGGGAGCTGTTTTTT.

This clonotype came up a few times. The rearrangement joins TRBV6-5 to TRBJ1-2; 7 nucleotides agree with TRBD1. Germline CDR1 and CDR2: MNHEY and SVGAGI. The junction had 9 bases not matched to a gene; V was cut back by 7 bases and J by 4 bases. This CDR3 region has 14 residues. The CDR3 DNA sequence: TGTGCCAGCAACGCACAGGGGAAAGGCTATGGCTACACCTTC. Amino acid sequence: CASNAQGKGYGYTF.

This clonotype was found a few times. J is TRBJ1-2 and V is TRBV6-2 or TRBV6-3; D is uncertain. The V and J ends lost 6 bases and 5 bases respectively, with 13 bases between them. The CDR3 totals 13 residues. Germline CDR1 reads MNHEY; CDR2 reads SVGEGT. The DNA of the CDR3 is TGTGCCAGCAGCGATACGGGGAGGTATGGCTACACCTTC. Encoded protein: CASSDTGRYGYTF.

The chain recombines TRBV13 with TRBJ2-1, with D hard to call. The CDR3 is 13 residues long. Germline V CDR1 and CDR2: PRHDT, FYEKMQ (reference sequence). V lost 1 base and J lost 9, with 10 bases in between. The CDR3 region is CASSLEGRVEQFF. CDR3 sequence (DNA): TGTGCCAGCAGCTTAGAAGGTAGAGTTGAGCAGTTCTTC.

The V gene is TRBV18, the J gene TRBJ2-5; D gene ambiguous. The closer fit of TRBJ2-4 to the DNA end suggests the J call may be wrong. CDR1 is KGHSH and CDR2 is LQKENI in the germline V gene. The CDR3 extends over 13 amino acids. The CDR3 here is CASSPGMKNIQYF. In DNA, the CDR3 is TGTGCCAGCTCCCCTGGAATGAAAAACATTCAGTACTTC.